One and the same sample provided the 28 T cell receptor beta chains below, sequenced in a study of cytomegalovirus exposure and HLA in healthy donors. Vbeta (60) and Jbeta (13) primers were used in the PCR. Clones were read by immunoSEQ multiplex PCR, and TCRdb kept only the in-frame ones, dropping some. Of tens of thousands of clones listed, 70% to 75% are singletons. What was sequenced was PBMCs. The source of these receptors is a human donor in good health.

The V call is TRBV7-2, the J call TRBJ2-1, with D perhaps TRBD1 (6 bases). CDR1 is SGHTA and CDR2 is FQGNSA in the germline V gene. Trimming stripped 5 bases from V and 7 bases from J, with 18 bases between. The CDR3 sequence is 15 residues long. CDR3: CASSQDRTTGNEQFF. The CDR3 nucleotides are TGTGCCAGCAGCCAGGACAGAACTACAGGGAATGAGCAGTTCTTC.

The chain is built from TRBV15 and TRBJ2-3; 7 bases line up with TRBD1. The germline gives CDR1 LNHNV, CDR2 YYDKDF (reference sequence). Germline trimming cut 3 bases from V and 2 bases from J; bases unmatched to any gene: 11. This CDR3 spans 17 amino acids. The CDR3 sequence is CATSSRDSGLVTDTQYF. CDR3 DNA sequence: TGTGCCACCAGCAGCAGGGACAGCGGATTGGTCACAGATACGCAGTATTTT.

The chain combines TRBV5-4 with TRBJ1-4, with 8 bases lining up with TRBD1. Unmatched junction bases numbered 8, after V lost 4 bases and J lost 12 bases. This CDR3 is built from 13 residues. CDR1 is SGHNT, CDR2 YYREEE, per germline (reference sequence). This chain's CDR3 is CASSIRGRGELFF. CDR3 sequence (DNA): TGTGCCAGCAGCATCAGGGGGCGCGGGGAACTGTTTTTT. The entire variable domain, with the rest obtained from reference TRBV5-4 and TRBJ1-4, is as follows: ETGVTQSPTHLIKTRGQQVTLRCSSQSGHNTVSWYQQALGQGPQFIFQYYREEENGRGNFPPRFSGLQFPNYSSELNVNALELDDSALYLCASSIRGRGELFFGSGTQLSVL.

This clone was detected only once. This chain links TRBV30 with TRBJ2-2; tentative D call: TRBD2 (6 bases). From germline, CDR1 is GTSNPN and CDR2 SVGIG (reference sequence). V was clipped by 2 bases and J by 3 bases, with 10 bases between them. This CDR3 is 14 amino acids long. The CDR3 sequence is CAWSWGGDTGELFF. The CDR3 coding sequence is TGTGCCTGGAGTTGGGGAGGCGACACCGGGGAGCTGTTTTTT.

The V gene is TRBV20-1, the J gene TRBJ1-2; D remains ambiguous. The V and J ends lost 6 bases and 0 bases respectively, with 5 bases between them. The CDR3 has 11 amino acids. The germline CDR1 and CDR2 sequences are DFQATT and SNEGSKA (reference sequence). The CDR3 region is CSAQTNYGYTF. The CDR3 region has the DNA TGCAGTGCACAGACTAACTATGGCTACACCTTC.

CDR3 residues: CASSLNRNTDTQYF. The CDR3 DNA is TGTGCCAGCAGTTTAAACAGGAACACAGATACGCAGTATTTT. This chain uses TRBV27 with TRBJ2-3; weak D call: TRBD1 (5 bases). The CDR3 consists of 14 residues. The V gene lost 2 bases and the J gene lost 2 bases, with 8 bases spanning the gap. CDR1 is MNHEY, CDR2 SMNVEV, per germline (reference sequence).

This clone was seen at least ten times. The chain employs TRBV29-1 and TRBJ2-1, with 10 bases identical to TRBD1. J was trimmed by 6 bases and V by 7 bases; bases with no gene match: 6. Germline lookup yields CDR1 SQVTM and CDR2 ANQGSEA. CDR3 length equals 13 residues. The CDR3 DNA sequence: TGCAGCGCTGGGACAGGGGATCGCAATGAGCAGTTCTTC. This codes for CSAGTGDRNEQFF.

This clone was seen a handful of times. The V gene is TRBV6-6, the J gene TRBJ2-1, with TRBD2 identical over 7 bases. The CDR3 runs to 15 residues. The V gene end was trimmed by 6 bases and the J gene end by 3 bases; junction bases not matched to a gene: 8. Germline-derived CDR1 and CDR2 are MNHNY and SVGAGI (reference sequence). Here the CDR3 DNA reads TGTGCCAGCAGCTCCGGGCTAGCGGTCTACAATGAGCAGTTCTTC. Translated: CASSSGLAVYNEQFF.

The chain combines TRBV6-6 with TRBJ2-2; 7 bases fit TRBD2. Looked up from germline, CDR1 is MNHNY and CDR2 is SVGAGI (reference sequence). There are 16 residues in the CDR3. J lost 5 bases, V lost 0 bases, and 6 bases had no gene match. Here the CDR3 reads CASSYSGGGVTGELFF. For the CDR3, the DNA is TGTGCCAGCAGTTACTCGGGGGGAGGGGTGACCGGGGAGCTGTTTTTT.

As for this clone: At one end, the junction sequence differs from germline, possibly due to a read error. The rearrangement joins TRBV7-2 to TRBJ2-7; D gene uncertain. The CDR3 extends over 14 amino acids. Looked up from germline, CDR1 is SGHTA and CDR2 is FQGNSA. CDR3 DNA: TGTGCCAGCAGCCCCGACGGCGGATCCTACGAGCAGCACTTC. Residues: CASSPDGGSYEQHF.

The J gene is TRBJ2-5, the V gene TRBV5-1; the D is unclear. The J call may be in error: the DNA end matches TRBJ2-7 better. This CDR3 is built from 14 residues. Germline values: CDR1 SGHRS, CDR2 YFSETQ. For the CDR3, the DNA is TGCGCCAGCAGCTTGGGCCTGAGCTCCTACGAGCAGTACTTC. Its translation: CASSLGLSSYEQYF.

The V call is TRBV6-5, the J call TRBJ2-7, with 8 bases aligning to TRBD1. The junction had 4 bases not matched to a gene; V was cut back by 5 bases and J by 1 base. The CDR3 runs to 14 residues. Germline V gene lookup returns CDR1 MNHEY and CDR2 SVGAGI. The CDR3 here is CASSVRGQSYEQYF. CDR3 sequence (DNA): TGTGCCAGCAGTGTCAGGGGGCAGTCCTACGAGCAGTACTTC.

V usage is TRBV10-1 and J usage is TRBJ2-1; 9 bases line up with TRBD2. This CDR3 has 16 amino acids. With 4 bases clipped from V and 0 bases from J, the junction kept 4 bases outside the gene matches. Germline loops: CDR1 WNHNN, CDR2 SYGVQD (reference sequence). The CDR3 nucleotides read TGCGCCAGCAGTGGTGGTAGCGGGAGCTCCTACAATGAGCAGTTCTTC. Amino acids: CASSGGSGSSYNEQFF.

In the case of this clone: Relative to the germline gene, one junction end is altered; a read error may explain this. The genes are TRBV7-7 and TRBJ2-3, with TRBD2 as a possible D gene (6 bases). This CDR3 is built from 14 residues. CDR1 SSHAT and CDR2 FNYEAQ come from the germline V gene (reference sequence). The DNA of the CDR3 is TGTGCTAGCAGCTCCAGCGGGAGCACAGATACGCAGTATTTT. It is translated as CASSSSGSTDTQYF.

The CDR3 region has the DNA TGTGCCAGCAGTGATGGCAGGGTAGAGACTGAAGCTTTCTTT. It encodes CASSDGRVETEAFF. The rearrangement uses TRBV6-1 and TRBJ1-1; D may be TRBD1 (5 bases). V was cut by 3 bases and J by 5 bases, with 13 bases left in between. In germline, CDR1 is MNHNS, CDR2 SASEGT. The CDR3 has 14 amino acids.

V and J are TRBV19 and TRBJ2-7; 12 positions match TRBD2. Germline CDR1 reads LNHDA; CDR2 reads SQIVND (reference sequence). Trimming cost V 7 bases and J 9 bases; bases outside gene matches: 10. This CDR3 spans 14 amino acids. The CDR3 protein is CASTPSGRASGQYF. CDR3 nucleotide sequence: TGTGCCAGTACCCCTAGCGGGAGGGCCTCTGGGCAGTACTTC.

This clone turned up a few times. V usage is TRBV19 and J usage is TRBJ1-4, with 12 bases lining up with TRBD1. Germline loops: CDR1 LNHDA, CDR2 SQIVND (reference sequence). The CDR3 covers 16 residues. Trimming removed 5 bases from V and 8 bases from J; junction bases left unmatched: 9. The CDR3 sequence: CASSEGQGAGREKLFF. For the CDR3, the DNA is TGTGCCAGTAGTGAGGGACAGGGGGCCGGTAGAGAAAAACTGTTTTTT.

This chain joins TRBV5-6 and TRBJ1-2; 7 bases fit TRBD1. The germline V gene has CDR1 SGHDT and CDR2 YYEEEE. The CDR3 totals 16 residues. J was trimmed by 6 bases and V by 7 bases; bases with no gene match: 18. The CDR3: CASGGTWIGTEDGYTF. CDR3 bases: TGTGCCAGCGGAGGGACTTGGATTGGGACAGAAGATGGCTACACCTTC.

The chain employs TRBV9 and TRBJ2-3; 7 nucleotides match TRBD1. CDR1 SGDLS and CDR2 YYNGEE come from the germline V gene. The length of the CDR3 is 17 residues. Trimming took 1 base from V and 0 from J; bases not matched to a gene: 8. In nucleotides, the CDR3 is TGTGCCAGCAGCGTACGTGCAGGGGGTTCTAGCACAGATACGCAGTATTTT. This codes for CASSVRAGGSSTDTQYF.

The chain combines TRBV4-1 with TRBJ2-7; TRBD2 matches at 7 bases. V trimming: 1 base; J trimming: 3 bases; junction bases outside the gene matches: 3. The CDR3 length is 14 residues. Per germline, CDR1 MGHRA and CDR2 YSYEKL. CDR3 sequence (DNA): TGCGCCAGCAGCCAAGGGGAGGGGATCTACGAGCAGTACTTC. It yields the protein CASSQGEGIYEQYF.

This clone has more than one count but fewer than ten. The J gene is TRBJ2-5, the V gene TRBV5-1; the D gene is possibly TRBD2 (6 bases). The V end was cut by 6 bases, the J end by 5 bases, with 17 bases between. This CDR3 is 14 amino acids long. Germline CDR1 is SGHRS and CDR2 is YFSETQ. Here the CDR3 reads CASTPVGGGETQYF. CDR3 DNA sequence: TGCGCCAGCACCCCGGTGGGAGGAGGGGAGACCCAGTACTTC.

This chain uses TRBV18 with TRBJ1-3, with D possibly matching TRBD1 (6 bases). Looked up from germline, CDR1 is KGHSH and CDR2 is LQKENI. This CDR3 region has 17 residues. The V and J ends lost 2 bases and 4 bases respectively, with 18 bases between them. CDR3 in amino acids: CASSPSTPGHLGNTIYF. CDR3 sequence (DNA): TGTGCCAGCTCACCATCGACTCCGGGACATTTGGGAAACACCATATATTTT.

The V gene is TRBV29-1, the J gene TRBJ2-1; 10 bases are a match to TRBD1. V gave up 6 bases and J gave up 9 bases; unmatched junction bases: 11. The CDR3 is made up of 14 amino acids. Per germline, CDR1 SQVTM and CDR2 ANQGSEA. CDR3 amino acids: CSVAGQGIGREQFF. DNA of the CDR3: TGCAGCGTCGCGGGACAGGGGATAGGACGTGAGCAGTTCTTC.

The chain combines TRBV6-5 with TRBJ1-3, with TRBD1 identical over 8 bases. V gave up 6 bases and J gave up 3 bases; unmatched junction bases: 7. The length of the CDR3 is 15 residues. From germline, CDR1 is MNHEY and CDR2 SVGAGI. As DNA, the CDR3 is TGTGCCAGCAGCCTTACTGGGACAGGTGGAAACACCATATATTTT. Translating it yields CASSLTGTGGNTIYF.

This chain connects TRBV13 to TRBJ2-3, with 10 bases fitting TRBD1. The V gene end was trimmed by 5 bases and the J gene end by 5 bases; junction bases not matched to a gene: 10. The CDR3 extends over 16 amino acids. Per the germline V gene, CDR1 is PRHDT and CDR2 is FYEKMQ (reference sequence). Here the CDR3 DNA reads TGTGCCAGCAGCCCCCGGACAGGGGGTATTGGAGATACGCAGTATTTT. This codes for CASSPRTGGIGDTQYF.

V and J are TRBV27 and TRBJ1-5; D may be TRBD1 (6 bases). Germline CDR1 is MNHEY and CDR2 is SMNVEV (reference sequence). The CDR3 runs 17 residues. V was trimmed by 2 bases and J by 5 bases, leaving 19 bases between them. The CDR3 nucleotides read TGTGCCAGCAGTTTAAGTGGAACAGGGCGGGCATATCAGCCCCAGCATTTT. Amino acids: CASSLSGTGRAYQPQHF.

This clone was recorded once. V gene TRBV7-9 combines with J gene TRBJ2-5; perhaps TRBD2 as D (5 bases). The J call is uncertain, as TRBJ2-7 better fits the DNA end. Per the germline V gene, CDR1 is SEHNR and CDR2 is FQNEAQ (reference sequence). The CDR3 spans 14 residues. The CDR3 sequence: CASSLARDWYEQYF. CDR3 sequence (DNA): TGTGCCAGCAGCTTAGCGAGGGATTGGTACGAGCAGTACTTC.

V is TRBV11-1 and J is TRBJ1-2, with 9 positions matching TRBD1. V lost 6 bases, J lost 8 bases, and 10 bases stayed unmatched. This CDR3 has 14 residues. Germline CDR1 is SGHAT and CDR2 is FQDESV (reference sequence). The CDR3 region is CASSFTGGPRGYTF. For the CDR3, the DNA is TGTGCCAGCAGTTTCACAGGGGGCCCAAGAGGCTACACCTTC.